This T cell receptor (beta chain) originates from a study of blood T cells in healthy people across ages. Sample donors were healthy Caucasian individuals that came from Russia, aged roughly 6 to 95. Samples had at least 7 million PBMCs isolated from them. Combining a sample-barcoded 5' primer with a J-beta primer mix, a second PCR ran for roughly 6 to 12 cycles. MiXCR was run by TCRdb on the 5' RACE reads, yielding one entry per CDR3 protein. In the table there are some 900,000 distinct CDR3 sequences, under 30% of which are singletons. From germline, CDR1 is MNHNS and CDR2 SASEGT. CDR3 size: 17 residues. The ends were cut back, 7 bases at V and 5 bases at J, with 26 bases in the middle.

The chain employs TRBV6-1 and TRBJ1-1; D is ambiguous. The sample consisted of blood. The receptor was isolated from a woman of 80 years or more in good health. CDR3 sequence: CASIVRATERVWTEAFF. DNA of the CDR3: TGTGCCAGCATAGTGAGGGCAACTGAACGGGTTTGGACTGAAGCTTTCTTT.